Sequencing of this T cell receptor beta chain was carried out in a study of T cells in Graves' hyperthyroidism and ophthalmopathy. Study in general: Before any treatment, at initial diagnosis, peripheral blood was collected.

The CDR3 runs 14 residues. J was trimmed by 4 bases and V by 2 bases; bases with no gene match: 4. The germline CDR1 and CDR2 sequences are SGHTA and FQGNSA. Researchers took RNA transcripts and amplified the TCR beta CDR3 regions from them. The TCR CDR3 was amplified in a first-round RT-PCR using the HTBI primer set. TCRdb re-derived calls from the multiplex PCR reads in MiXCR, one entry per CDR3 protein. The table has fewer than 350,000 distinct CDR3 sequences, 18% seen once. This clonotype showed up many times. The sample taken for sequencing was blood. The receptor was derived from a woman between 35 and 50 years old with Graves' ophthalmopathy. The rearrangement joins TRBV7-2 to TRBJ2-7, with 8 bases lining up with TRBD2. CDR3 DNA: TGTGCCAGCAGCTTACGGGGCGGGAGGTACGAGCAGTACTTC. Translation: CASSLRGGRYEQYF.